These 25 T cell receptor beta chains came from one sample sequenced in a study of cytomegalovirus exposure and HLA in healthy donors. The primer mix had 60 Vbeta and 13 Jbeta primers. Using immunoSEQ multiplex PCR, the repertoire was profiled, and TCRdb retains in-frame clones only, with some absent. The repertoire has about 230,000 clones, about three quarters of them found once; the top ten carry roughly 0.45%. The sequenced sample consisted of PBMCs. All receptors come from a boy aged 10-17 years in good health and CMV-seronegative.

The chain combines TRBV7-2 with TRBJ2-1; possibly TRBD1 for D (5 bases). The germline V and J ends were trimmed by 5 bases and 8 bases, with 13 bases remaining between them. Germline V CDR1 and CDR2: SGHTA, FQGNSA. The CDR3 loop spans 13 amino acids. CDR3 loop: CASSHWGRDEQFF. CDR3 sequence (DNA): TGTGCCAGCAGCCACTGGGGCCGCGATGAGCAGTTCTTC.

The rearrangement joins TRBV10-2 to TRBJ1-2; the D is unclear. Germline CDR1 WSHSY, CDR2 SAAADI. Trimming took off 2 bases at V and 0 bases at J, with 4 bases between the two ends. The CDR3 covers 13 residues. Here the CDR3 reads CASSEIANYGYTF. CDR3 nucleotide sequence: TGCGCCAGCAGTGAGATAGCTAACTATGGCTACACCTTC.

The chain joins TRBV11-2 to TRBJ1-3; D not resolved. Trimming removed 0 bases at V and 1 base at J, with 13 bases between. The CDR3 has 17 residues. Germline V gene data show CDR1 as SGHAT and CDR2 as FQNNGV. CDR3 protein: CASSLENRLESGNTIYF. The CDR3 DNA follows: TGTGCCAGCAGCTTAGAAAATCGTCTCGAGTCTGGAAACACCATATATTTT.

This clone showed up just once. CDR3: CASLAGGGGPDTQYF. The CDR3 nucleotides read TGCGCCAGCCTGGCCGGCGGGGGGGGGCCAGATACGCAGTATTTT. The V call is TRBV5-1, the J call TRBJ2-3; 9 bases align to TRBD2. The CDR3 covers 15 residues. The germline V gene encodes CDR1 SGHRS and CDR2 YFSETQ. Germline trimming cut 7 bases from V and 4 bases from J; bases unmatched to any gene: 10.

Notes on this clone: At one of its ends the junction is not consistent with the germline gene, which may arise from a read error. The genes are TRBV6-1 and TRBJ2-7; 7 positions match TRBD1. This CDR3 is built from 13 residues. The germline V gene encodes CDR1 MNHNS and CDR2 SASEGT. CDR3 region: CATGQVGAYKQYF. CDR3 nucleotides: TGTGCCACAGGACAGGTCGGAGCCTACAAGCAGTACTTC.

The chain recombines TRBV5-1 with TRBJ1-4; tentatively, D is TRBD1 (6 bases). Per the germline V gene, CDR1 is SGHRS and CDR2 is YFSETQ. The CDR3 is made up of 13 amino acids. V lost 5 bases, J lost 8 bases, and 13 bases lay in between. CDR3 region: CASRLGQGEKLFF. The CDR3 DNA follows: TGCGCCAGCAGATTAGGGCAGGGGGAAAAACTGTTTTTT.

The chain carries TRBV7-9 and TRBJ1-2; D might be TRBD1 (5 bases). V was shortened by 3 bases and J by 4 bases, with 18 bases between the two germline ends. CDR3 size: 16 residues. The germline CDR1 and CDR2 sequences are SEHNR and FQNEAQ (reference sequence). DNA of the CDR3: TGTGCCAGCAGCTTCCGACAGTACAGTAGGTTCTATGGCTACACCTTC. It yields the protein CASSFRQYSRFYGYTF.

This clone was found once. V is TRBV5-4 and J is TRBJ2-3; 12 bases are a match to TRBD2. V shed 4 bases, J shed 0 bases, and the junction held 6 bases outside the gene matches. The V gene's germline CDR1 is SGHNT and CDR2 YYREEE (reference sequence). There are 17 residues in the CDR3. Written as DNA, the CDR3 is TGTGCCAGCAGCCCAGGGACTAGCGGGCCTAGCACAGATACGCAGTATTTT. It codes for CASSPGTSGPSTDTQYF.

V and J are TRBV5-1 and TRBJ2-7; TRBD2 agrees at 8 bases. Per germline, CDR1 SGHRS and CDR2 YFSETQ. J lost 3 bases, V lost 2 bases, and 10 bases had no gene match. CDR3 length equals 16 residues. This CDR3 reads CASSFARAGDDYEQYF. In DNA form, the CDR3 reads TGCGCCAGCAGCTTCGCCCGAGCGGGGGACGACTACGAGCAGTACTTC.

The DNA for the CDR3 is TGCGCCAGCAGCCAAGAAAGGGGTCAAGAGACCCAGTACTTC. This sequence encodes CASSQERGQETQYF. The chain uses TRBV4-1 and TRBJ2-5, with D perhaps TRBD1 (5 bases). Germline V gene lookup returns CDR1 MGHRA and CDR2 YSYEKL. The CDR3 is 14 amino acids. Trimming took 0 bases from V and 2 from J, leaving 7 bases between them.

J is TRBJ1-4 and V is TRBV7-9, with D unclear. The CDR3 spans 19 residues. The V gene's germline CDR1 is SEHNR and CDR2 FQNEAQ (reference sequence). V lost 0 bases and J lost 8, with 25 bases in between. The DNA for the CDR3 is TGTGCCAGCAGCTTAGCAACCATGAACAACGGGGTGATCGGCGAAAAACTGTTTTTT. Its protein is CASSLATMNNGVIGEKLFF.

The J gene is TRBJ2-7, the V gene TRBV6-6; 7 bases match TRBD1. Germline CDR1 reads MNHNY; CDR2 reads SVGAGI (reference sequence). The CDR3 contains 13 residues. After removal of 0 bases from V and 6 bases from J, the junction contained 2 bases not matched to a gene. The DNA of the CDR3 is TGTGCCAGCAGTTACTCATCAGGGGGCGAGCAGTACTTC. It yields the protein CASSYSSGGEQYF.

J is TRBJ2-7 and V is TRBV5-5; D ambiguous. Per germline, CDR1 SGHKS and CDR2 YYEKEE (reference sequence). This CDR3 contains 15 residues. V lost 4 bases, J lost 2 bases, and 16 bases lay in between. As DNA, the CDR3 is TGTGCCAGCAGCAAGCAGGTCTACGGTACCTACGAGCAGTACTTC. Protein product: CASSKQVYGTYEQYF.

This chain links TRBV7-3 with TRBJ2-7; TRBD1 matches at 8 bases. With V trimmed by 1 base and J by 6 bases, 5 bases remained unmatched. CDR3 length equals 14 residues. The germline V gene encodes CDR1 SGHTA and CDR2 FQGTGA. CDR3 nucleotides: TGTGCCAGCAGCTTAATTGGACAGGGAGGCGAGCAGTACTTC. It codes for CASSLIGQGGEQYF.

The table lists this clone with a few counts. The chain has TRBV30 and TRBJ2-1, with 7 bases lining up with TRBD2. The CDR3 sequence is 13 residues long. The junction had 7 bases not matched to a gene; V was cut back by 2 bases and J by 9 bases. Germline V lookup: CDR1 GTSNPN, CDR2 SVGIG (reference sequence). The CDR3 reads CAWSPLGGSEQFF. CDR3 nucleotide sequence: TGTGCCTGGAGTCCCCTGGGCGGGAGTGAGCAGTTCTTC.

The table lists this clone with a few counts. This sequence joins TRBV11-3 and TRBJ2-7, with a tentative D call TRBD1 (5 bases). Trimming removed 5 bases from V and 4 bases from J, with 9 bases in between. Germline V gene data show CDR1 as SGHNT and CDR2 as YENEEA. The CDR3 totals 12 residues. The CDR3 sequence is CASSHDRYEQYF. The DNA for the CDR3 is TGTGCCAGCAGCCACGACAGATACGAGCAGTACTTC.

This chain links TRBV19 with TRBJ1-1, with a weak D call TRBD1 (5 bases). In germline, CDR1 is LNHDA, CDR2 SQIVND (reference sequence). CDR3 size: 15 residues. V was pared by 4 bases and J by 4 bases, with 16 bases between. CDR3 bases: TGTGCCAGTAGTACCCGGACACCAAGCTCCACTGAAGCTTTCTTT. Its protein product is CASSTRTPSSTEAFF.

This sequence joins TRBV5-4 and TRBJ1-1; D not resolved. Trimming removed 0 bases from V and 0 bases from J, with 12 bases in between. This CDR3 has 16 amino acids. The germline CDR1 and CDR2 sequences are SGHNT and YYREEE (reference sequence). The CDR3 spells CASSLALWQMNTEAFF. The CDR3 region has the DNA TGTGCCAGCAGCTTGGCCCTCTGGCAGATGAACACTGAAGCTTTCTTT.

The chain uses TRBV2 and TRBJ1-2; TRBD1 matches at 7 bases. V lost 6 bases and J lost 1; bases outside the gene matches: 8. Germline-derived CDR1 and CDR2 are SNHLY and FYNNEI. The CDR3 totals 15 residues. CDR3 bases: TGTGCCAGCAGATTGGGGACAGCAGATAACTATGGCTACACCTTC. It is translated as CASRLGTADNYGYTF.

This clone appeared a few times. The V call is TRBV9, the J call TRBJ2-5; 11 bases match TRBD2. Trimming removed 0 bases from V and 2 bases from J; junction bases left unmatched: 3. CDR1 and CDR2 from the germline V gene are SGDLS and YYNGEE. CDR3 length: 16 amino acids. Here the CDR3 DNA reads TGTGCCAGCAGCGTAGCGGCTAGCGGGGGGCAAGAGACCCAGTACTTC. Protein sequence: CASSVAASGGQETQYF.

This clone was counted a single time. The rearrangement links TRBV7-3 to TRBJ2-1; 10 bases are shared with TRBD2. J lost 2 bases, V lost 3 bases, and 10 bases had no gene match. The CDR3 is made up of 18 amino acids. In germline, CDR1 is SGHTA, CDR2 FQGTGA. CDR3 nucleotide sequence: TGTGCCAGCAGCTTTCGTCTAAGCGGGGGGGCCCCCTACAATGAGCAGTTCTTC. It translates to CASSFRLSGGAPYNEQFF.

This chain connects TRBV5-1 to TRBJ1-4; TRBD1 might be the D (6 bases). The CDR3 consists of 16 residues. V was pared by 7 bases and J by 0 bases, with 16 bases between. Looked up from germline, CDR1 is SGHRS and CDR2 is YFSETQ. The CDR3 reads CASSPAGAPTNEKLFF. In DNA form, the CDR3 reads TGCGCCAGCTCTCCCGCGGGGGCACCAACTAATGAAAAACTGTTTTTT.

This clone came up a few times. The chain is built from TRBV6-1 and TRBJ2-7, with 7 bases lining up with TRBD1. J was trimmed by 12 bases and V by 1 base; bases with no gene match: 12. From germline, CDR1 is MNHNS and CDR2 SASEGT. CDR3 length: 14 residues. The chain's CDR3 is CASSEELGIQGLYF. Here the CDR3 DNA reads TGTGCCAGCAGTGAAGAGTTGGGGATACAGGGGTTGTACTTC.

This clone was found a few times. The V and J genes are TRBV6-1 and TRBJ1-1; a weak D match, TRBD1 (6 bases). Trimming cost V 8 bases and J 5 bases, with 9 bases left between them. The CDR3 runs to 11 residues. Germline V gene sequence: CDR1 MNHNS, CDR2 SASEGT. CDR3 amino acids: CASPRGTEAFF. Here the CDR3 DNA reads TGTGCCAGCCCCAGGGGAACTGAAGCTTTCTTT.

This chain uses TRBV29-1 with TRBJ1-1, with D perhaps TRBD1 (6 bases). Deletions cut 7 bases from V and 4 bases from J, with 19 bases between. Germline V gene lookup returns CDR1 SQVTM and CDR2 ANQGSEA. This CDR3 spans 14 amino acids. CDR3 sequence (DNA): TGCAGCGCAGAAGTTACAGGGCAGGGCACTGAAGCTTTCTTT. It encodes CSAEVTGQGTEAFF.